Reported below is one T cell receptor (beta chain). Its antigen is unknown. Amplification used 60 Vbeta primers and 13 Jbeta primers. Clones were read by immunoSEQ multiplex PCR, and TCRdb kept only the in-frame ones, dropping some. This listing includes approximately 38,000 clones. The data stem from a study of cytomegalovirus exposure and HLA in healthy donors. Findings of the study overall: Among the most significant clusters, several appeared linked to common viral pathogens in a later analysis. Some segments of the V type, notably TRBV6-2 and TRBV6-3, were excluded as indistinguishable. Certain sequence variants were highly shared and formed a cluster, and this cluster was likely a sequencing artifact.

CDR1 SGHRS and CDR2 YFSETQ come from the germline V gene. This CDR3 has 13 amino acids. Unmatched junction bases numbered 4, after V lost 4 bases and J lost 6 bases. This sequence was found in a human donor in good health. The sample taken for sequencing was PBMCs. This sequence joins TRBV5-1 and TRBJ1-2; TRBD1 matches 9 bases. The CDR3 sequence: CASSTGQGNGYTF. In DNA, the CDR3 is TGCGCCAGCAGCACAGGACAGGGGAATGGCTACACCTTC.